This T cell receptor beta chain was profiled in a study of blood T cell repertoires in COVID-19. Study at large: There were acute and convalescent COVID-19 samples, and they came from the United States, Italy and Spain.

TCRdb's table, derived via immunoSEQ multiplex PCR, lists solely in-frame clones and lacks some. The data hold around 280,000 clones, with nearly 90% observed a single time. Trimming stripped 4 bases from V and 8 bases from J, with 17 bases between. Germline V gene data show CDR1 as SEHNR and CDR2 as FQNEAQ (reference sequence). The length of the CDR3 is 14 residues. Participants were aged roughly 18 to 89 years, lived in 25 or so US areas, and enrolled virtually. The source is a woman in her late teens or twenties with acute COVID-19. Material: PBMCs or T cells enriched from blood (not recorded which). The gene calls are TRBV7-9 and TRBJ1-2; D is possibly TRBD1 (6 bases). The CDR3 nucleotides are TGTGCCAGCAGCTCTGGGACATCTGGCGACGGCTACACCTTC. Translating gives CASSSGTSGDGYTF.